Listed here are 5 T cell receptor beta chains from one sample, sequenced in a study of tumor and adjacent non-tumor tissue in lung cancer. No cell sorting was done before RNA was extracted from the tissue. Three rounds of nested PCR, following a modified ARM-PCR protocol, produced the TCRbeta library. MiXCR, applied by TCRdb to the multiplex PCR reads, yields one record per CDR3 protein. The sample yields tens of thousands of distinct CDR3 sequences, just over 65% seen once. The sample was lung tumor tissue. The receptors were gathered from a man in his 60s with non-small cell lung cancer.

This clonotype was seen just once. It may be a read error: a sequence one base away is much more abundant. The rearrangement links TRBV7-9 to TRBJ2-7; 8 nucleotides align to TRBD1. Germline loops: CDR1 SEHNR, CDR2 FQNEAQ (reference sequence). This CDR3 region has 15 residues. The CDR3: CVSSLQDRASYEQYF. CDR3 coding DNA: TGTGTCAGCAGCCTCCAGGACAGGGCATCCTACGAGCAGTACTTC.

About this clonotype: Germline and junction disagree at one end, which may indicate a read error. The gene calls are TRBV25-1 and TRBJ2-5; 7 nucleotides match TRBD1. The germline V gene has CDR1 MGHDK and CDR2 SYGVNS. There are 20 residues in the CDR3. The CDR3 protein is CTSSEGRGDSPFGILGTQYF. DNA for the CDR3: TGTACCAGCAGTGAGGGGCGTGGGGACAGCCCATTTGGGATTTTAGGGACCCAGTACTTC.

With regard to this clonotype: This may arise from a read error, as a much more abundant clone is one base away. V usage is TRBV7-9 and J usage is TRBJ1-4; the D gene is possibly TRBD1 (5 bases). This CDR3 region has 14 residues. The germline gives CDR1 SEHNR, CDR2 FQNEAQ (reference sequence). Trimming shortened V by 5 bases and J by 6 bases, and 13 bases separated the two germline ends. CDR3 DNA: TGTGCCAGCAGCCGGGACCTTGACGATGAAAAACTGTTTTTT. This translates into CASSRDLDDEKLFF.

Remarks on this clonotype: The junction differs from germline at one of its ends, possibly a read error. V usage is TRBV29-1 and J usage is TRBJ2-6; either TRBD1 or TRBD2 may fit D (5 bases each). Germline loops: CDR1 SQVTM, CDR2 ANQGSEA. This CDR3 has 13 residues. The CDR3 DNA reads TGTAGCGTTAGGGGCATCGGGGCCAACGTCCTGACTTTC. This encodes CSVRGIGANVLTF.

A remark on this clonotype: At one boundary the junction diverges from the germline segment, which might be a read error. V usage is TRBV12-3 or TRBV12-4 and J usage is TRBJ1-2; the match to TRBD1 covers 9 bases. The CDR3 spans 15 residues. CDR3 sequence: CTSSPVRGQGYDYTF. In nucleotides, the CDR3 is TGTACCAGCAGTCCAGTCAGGGGACAGGGCTATGACTACACCTTC.